Detailed here is one T cell receptor beta chain. Its binding antigen is unknown. No per-base quality is available; no much larger clone lies one base away. The entry originates in a study of T cell responses to AZD1222 COVID-19 vaccine (TCRdb year 2021). As for the study more broadly: AZD1222 recipients whose second dose came at about 4 weeks and those whose second dose came at about 12 weeks were combined into one group, since spike-specific TCR depth and breadth did not differ between the two schedules. TCR sequencing covered 233 trial participants: about 210 given two doses of AZD1222 and 26 given two doses of MenACWY control vaccine. Enrollment into the trials was organized by age into subgroups of 18-55, 56-69 and 70-plus years, and those subgroups contained roughly 140, 27 and 60 TCR-sequenced participants, respectively. The full study reports these points: After two AZD1222 doses, both the breadth and the depth of spike-specific TCRs were significantly higher than at day 0 and than in MenACWY recipients. Because no day 14 peak-response samples were available, the repertoires could be characterized only after the peak T cell response. Participants were mostly white British and included more females than males, and it was suggested by the authors that clonal diversity may have been underestimated. Conclusions about previously exposed vaccinees are limited because only five to seven AZD1222 recipients were SARS-CoV-2 seropositive at baseline. Vaccine-associated CD4 TCRs spanned the whole spike protein, with dominant responses in regions 160-218 and 743-854. The 56-69-year group was small, and its depth increase did not reach significance, likely because of low power. Epitopes outside the regions mutated in the B.1.351 and B.1.1.7 variants were reportedly recognized by nearly half of the unique spike-specific TCRs.

This sample's time point label indicates: baseline before first vaccination. Samples from vaccinated people were obtained from the UK trials COV001 and COV002, which included a single-blind randomized controlled phase 2/3 trial of AZD1222 (ChAdOx1 nCoV-19) in healthy adults. Trial participant PBMC samples were collected at day 0 and day 28 after the second dose for TCRbeta chain sequencing. There are 21 amino acids in the CDR3, from cysteine to phenylalanine inclusive. The kept DNA is CDR3 alone, 63 bases in frame from the first base. Trimming leaves V shorter by 3 bases and J shorter by 0 bases, with the junction holding 21 bases beyond the gene matches. CDR1 and CDR2, looked up from the germline V gene (reference sequence), are LNHDA and SQIVND. The CDR3 regions of human TCRbeta chains were subjected to immunosequencing. Per the original workflow: TCRs in the repertoires were compared against a reference library of SARS-CoV-2-specific TCRs that had been generated with the MIRA antigen-specificity platform. Breadth meant the fraction of unique TCRs that were SARS-CoV-2-associated, whereas depth meant the fraction of total T cells that were SARS-CoV-2-associated. Using the MIRA data, each spike-specific TCR was assigned both to the spike region to which the TCR was reactive and to a CD4 or CD8 class. Log10-transformed breadth and depth values were compared by one-way ANOVA with Sidak's multiple comparisons tests. What TCRdb holds here is the immuneACCESS table cut down to in-frame rearrangements. Part of the clones is not present; checked against another copy, under half of the missing clones reflect an unresolved V gene, and the others are unexplained. V and J calls plus clone size are reproduced from that table; the DNA served to infer D and trimming. A total of roughly 53,000 clones appear in this sample, 70% to 85% of them only once. The top ten constitute approximately 30% of the sample.

This receptor was obtained from an adult in good health. The input for sequencing was peripheral blood, taken on day 0 of AZD1222 vaccination. This sequence uses TRBV19 and TRBJ1-2, with 8 middle bases fitting TRBD1. Here the CDR3 is given as CASSIPPIRTGRHSPNYGYTF. At the DNA level, the sequence is TGTGCCAGTAGTATCCCACCTATAAGGACAGGGAGGCACAGCCCTAACTATGGCTACACCTTC.